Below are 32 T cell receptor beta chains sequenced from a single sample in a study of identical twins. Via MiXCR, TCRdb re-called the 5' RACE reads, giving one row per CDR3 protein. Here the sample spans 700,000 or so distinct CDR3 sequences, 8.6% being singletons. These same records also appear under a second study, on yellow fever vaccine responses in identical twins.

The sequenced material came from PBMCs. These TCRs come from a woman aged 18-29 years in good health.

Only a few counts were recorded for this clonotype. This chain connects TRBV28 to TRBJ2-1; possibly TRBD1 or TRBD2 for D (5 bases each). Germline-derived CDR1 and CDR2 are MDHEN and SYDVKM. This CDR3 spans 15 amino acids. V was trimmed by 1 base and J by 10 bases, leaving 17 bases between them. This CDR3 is CASSLSGTPVNEQFF. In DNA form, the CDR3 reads TGTGCCAGCAGTTTATCTGGGACCCCTGTCAACGAGCAGTTCTTC.

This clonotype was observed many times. The CDR3 spells CASSFRAGDNEQFF. CDR3 sequence (DNA): TGTGCCAGCAGTTTTAGAGCGGGAGACAATGAGCAGTTCTTC. The chain employs TRBV28 and TRBJ2-1, with 8 bases matching TRBD2. This CDR3 is built from 14 residues. J was trimmed by 5 bases and V by 3 bases; bases with no gene match: 3. The V gene's germline CDR1 is MDHEN and CDR2 SYDVKM.

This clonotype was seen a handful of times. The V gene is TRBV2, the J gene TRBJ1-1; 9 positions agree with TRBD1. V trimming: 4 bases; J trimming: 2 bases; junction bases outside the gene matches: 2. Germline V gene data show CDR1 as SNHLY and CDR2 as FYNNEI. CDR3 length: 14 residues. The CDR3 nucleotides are TGTGCCAGCAGTGGGACAGGGGTTAACACTGAAGCTTTCTTT. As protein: CASSGTGVNTEAFF.

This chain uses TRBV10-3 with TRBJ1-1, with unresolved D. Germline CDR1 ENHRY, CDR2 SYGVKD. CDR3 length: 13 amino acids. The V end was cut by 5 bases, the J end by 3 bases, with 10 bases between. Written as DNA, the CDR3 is TGTGCCATCAGTCTGGACGGTGACACTGAAGCTTTCTTT. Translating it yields CAISLDGDTEAFF.

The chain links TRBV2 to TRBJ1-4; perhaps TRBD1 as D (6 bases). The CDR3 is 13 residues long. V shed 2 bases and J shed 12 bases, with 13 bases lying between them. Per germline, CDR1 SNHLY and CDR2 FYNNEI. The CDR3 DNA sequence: TGTGCCAGCAGTGAAAACAGGGTGTGGGAACTGTTTTTT. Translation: CASSENRVWELFF. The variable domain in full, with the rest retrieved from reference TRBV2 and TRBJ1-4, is EPEVTQTPSHQVTQMGQEVILRCVPISNHLYFYWYRQILGQKVEFLVSFYNNEISEKSEIFDDQFSVERPDGSNFTLKIRSTKLEDSAMYFCASSENRVWELFFGSGTQLSVL.

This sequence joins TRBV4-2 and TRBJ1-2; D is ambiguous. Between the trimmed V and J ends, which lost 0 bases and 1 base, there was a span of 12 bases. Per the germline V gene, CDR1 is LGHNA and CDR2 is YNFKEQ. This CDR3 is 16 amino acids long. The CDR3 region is CASSQEKRGFNYGYTF. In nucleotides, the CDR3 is TGTGCCAGCAGCCAAGAGAAGCGAGGATTTAACTATGGCTACACCTTC.

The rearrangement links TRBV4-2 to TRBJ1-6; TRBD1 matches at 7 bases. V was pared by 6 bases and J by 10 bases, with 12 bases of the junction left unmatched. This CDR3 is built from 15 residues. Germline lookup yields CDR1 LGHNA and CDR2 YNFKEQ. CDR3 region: CASSQDGRGYSPLHF. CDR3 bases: TGTGCCAGCAGTCAGGACGGCAGGGGGTACTCACCCCTCCACTTT.

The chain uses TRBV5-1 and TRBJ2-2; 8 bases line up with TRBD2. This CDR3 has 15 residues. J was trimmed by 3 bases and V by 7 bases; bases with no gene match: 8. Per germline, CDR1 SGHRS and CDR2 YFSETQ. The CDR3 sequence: CASRSGRWDTGELFF. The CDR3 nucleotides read TGCGCCAGCCGAAGCGGGAGATGGGACACCGGGGAGCTGTTTTTT.

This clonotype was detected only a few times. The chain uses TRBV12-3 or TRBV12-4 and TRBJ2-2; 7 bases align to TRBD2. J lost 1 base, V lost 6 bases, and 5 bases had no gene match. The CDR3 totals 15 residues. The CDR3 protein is CASRRAGLNTGELFF. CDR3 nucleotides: TGTGCCAGCAGAAGAGCGGGGCTGAACACCGGGGAGCTGTTTTTT.

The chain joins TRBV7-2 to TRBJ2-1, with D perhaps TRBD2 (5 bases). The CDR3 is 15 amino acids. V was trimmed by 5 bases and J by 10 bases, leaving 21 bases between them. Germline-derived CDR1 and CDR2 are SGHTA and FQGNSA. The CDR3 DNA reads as TGTGCCAGCAGCCCCCAGCGGTCCCATACCTTGGAGCAGTTCTTC. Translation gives CASSPQRSHTLEQFF.

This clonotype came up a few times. CDR3 nucleotide sequence: TGTGCCAGCAGTTCCTTTAAGGGGGACTTACCCGACCGATCCTACAATGAGCAGTTCTTC. Translation gives CASSSFKGDLPDRSYNEQFF. This chain joins TRBV28 and TRBJ2-1; D may correspond to TRBD1 or TRBD2 (6 bases each). V lost 4 bases to trimming and J lost 1 base, with 26 bases between them. There are 20 residues in the CDR3. Germline-derived CDR1 and CDR2 are MDHEN and SYDVKM.

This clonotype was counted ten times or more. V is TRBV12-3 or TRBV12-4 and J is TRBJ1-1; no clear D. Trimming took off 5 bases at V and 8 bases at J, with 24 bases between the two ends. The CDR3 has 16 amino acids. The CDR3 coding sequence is TGTGCCAGCAGTACGACATCGAGAAGGCCGATTAAAGAAGCTTTCTTT. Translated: CASSTTSRRPIKEAFF.

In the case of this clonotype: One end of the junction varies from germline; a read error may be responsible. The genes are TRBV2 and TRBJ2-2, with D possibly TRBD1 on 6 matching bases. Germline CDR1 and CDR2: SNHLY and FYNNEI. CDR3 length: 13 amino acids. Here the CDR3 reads CASNEGGTGELFF. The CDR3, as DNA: TGTGCCAGCAATGAAGGGGGCACCGGGGAGCTGTTTTTT.

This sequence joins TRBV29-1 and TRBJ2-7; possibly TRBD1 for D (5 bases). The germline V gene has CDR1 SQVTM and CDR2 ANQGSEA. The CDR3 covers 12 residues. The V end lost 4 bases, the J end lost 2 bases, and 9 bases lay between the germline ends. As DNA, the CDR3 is TGCAGCGTTGTAACAGGAACCTACGAGCAGTACTTC. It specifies CSVVTGTYEQYF.

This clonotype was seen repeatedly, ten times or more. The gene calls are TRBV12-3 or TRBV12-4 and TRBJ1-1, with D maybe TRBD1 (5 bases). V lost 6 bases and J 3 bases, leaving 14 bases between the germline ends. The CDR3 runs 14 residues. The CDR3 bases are TGTGCCAGCAGACCCCCAGGGACTTACACTGAAGCTTTCTTT. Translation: CASRPPGTYTEAFF.

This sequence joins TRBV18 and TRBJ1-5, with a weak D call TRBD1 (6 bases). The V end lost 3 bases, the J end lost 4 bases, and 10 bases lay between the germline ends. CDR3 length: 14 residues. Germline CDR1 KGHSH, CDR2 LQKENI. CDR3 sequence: CASSPSGANQPQHF. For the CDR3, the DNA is TGTGCCAGCTCACCCTCGGGGGCAAATCAGCCCCAGCATTTT.

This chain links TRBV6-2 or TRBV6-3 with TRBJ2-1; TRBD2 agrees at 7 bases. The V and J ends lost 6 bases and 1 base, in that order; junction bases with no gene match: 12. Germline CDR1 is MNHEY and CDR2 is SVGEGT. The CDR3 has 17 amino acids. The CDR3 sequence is CASSNRLQAGSYNEQFF. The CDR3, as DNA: TGTGCCAGCAGCAACCGACTGCAAGCGGGATCCTACAATGAGCAGTTCTTC.

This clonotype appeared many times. The CDR3 here is CASSQETGVYGYTF. Here the CDR3 DNA reads TGTGCCAGCAGCCAAGAGACAGGGGTCTATGGCTACACCTTC. The chain combines TRBV3-1 with TRBJ1-2; 8 bases are shared with TRBD1. From germline, CDR1 is LGHDT and CDR2 YNNKEL (reference sequence). The ends lost 0 bases at V and 4 bases at J; junction bases unmatched: 1. This CDR3 is built from 14 residues.

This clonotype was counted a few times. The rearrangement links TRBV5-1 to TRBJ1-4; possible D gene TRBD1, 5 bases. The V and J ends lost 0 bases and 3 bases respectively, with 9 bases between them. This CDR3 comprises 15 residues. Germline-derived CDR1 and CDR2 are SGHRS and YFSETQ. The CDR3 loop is CASSLEAGANEKLFF. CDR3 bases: TGCGCCAGCAGCTTGGAAGCGGGGGCTAATGAAAAACTGTTTTTT.

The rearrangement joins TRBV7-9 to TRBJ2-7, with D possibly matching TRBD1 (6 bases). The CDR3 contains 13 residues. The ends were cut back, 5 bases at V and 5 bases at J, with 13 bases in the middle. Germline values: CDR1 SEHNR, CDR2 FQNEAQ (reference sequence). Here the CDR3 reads CASSIQGPDEQYF. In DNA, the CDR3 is TGTGCCAGCAGCATACAGGGTCCCGACGAGCAGTACTTC.

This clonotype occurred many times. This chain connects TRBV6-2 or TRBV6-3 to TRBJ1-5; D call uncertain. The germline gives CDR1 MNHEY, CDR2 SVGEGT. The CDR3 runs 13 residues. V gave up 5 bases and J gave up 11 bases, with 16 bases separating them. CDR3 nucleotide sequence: TGTGCCAGCAGTAACGTATCCCTTGGGGCCCAGCATTTT. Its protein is CASSNVSLGAQHF.

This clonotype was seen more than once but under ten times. DNA for the CDR3: TGTGCCAGCAGCGGACTAGCGGGAGTGAACACAGATACGCAGTATTTT. It specifies CASSGLAGVNTDTQYF. The rearrangement uses TRBV7-2 and TRBJ2-3; 13 nucleotides line up with TRBD2. CDR3 length: 16 amino acids. V trimming: 5 bases; J trimming: 2 bases; junction bases outside the gene matches: 4. Germline CDR1 SGHTA, CDR2 FQGNSA.

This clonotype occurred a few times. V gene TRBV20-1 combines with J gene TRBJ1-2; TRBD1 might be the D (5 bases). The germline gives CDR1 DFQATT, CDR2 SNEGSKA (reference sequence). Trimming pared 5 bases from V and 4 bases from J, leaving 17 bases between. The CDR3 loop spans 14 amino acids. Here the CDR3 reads CSAPVGVLVYGYTF. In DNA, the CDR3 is TGCAGTGCTCCAGTGGGGGTCCTGGTCTATGGCTACACCTTC.

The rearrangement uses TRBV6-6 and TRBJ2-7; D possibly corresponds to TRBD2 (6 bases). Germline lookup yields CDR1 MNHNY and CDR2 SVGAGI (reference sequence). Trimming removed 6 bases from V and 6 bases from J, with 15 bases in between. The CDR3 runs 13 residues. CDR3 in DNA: TGTGCCAGCAGGACCGGGGGTGCCTTCGAGCAGTACTTC. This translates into CASRTGGAFEQYF.

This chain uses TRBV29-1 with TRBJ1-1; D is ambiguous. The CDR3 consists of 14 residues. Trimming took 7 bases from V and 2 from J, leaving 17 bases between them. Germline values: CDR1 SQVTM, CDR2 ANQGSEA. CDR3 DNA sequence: TGCAGCGGGGAGGTGGGATCTCGTAACACTGAAGCTTTCTTT. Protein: CSGEVGSRNTEAFF.

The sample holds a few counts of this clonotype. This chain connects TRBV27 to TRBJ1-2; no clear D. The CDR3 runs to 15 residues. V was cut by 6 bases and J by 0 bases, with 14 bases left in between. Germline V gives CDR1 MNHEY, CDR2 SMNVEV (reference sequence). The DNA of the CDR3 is TGTGCCAGCAGCCGTGGCCGGGGTACTAACTATGGCTACACCTTC. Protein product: CASSRGRGTNYGYTF.

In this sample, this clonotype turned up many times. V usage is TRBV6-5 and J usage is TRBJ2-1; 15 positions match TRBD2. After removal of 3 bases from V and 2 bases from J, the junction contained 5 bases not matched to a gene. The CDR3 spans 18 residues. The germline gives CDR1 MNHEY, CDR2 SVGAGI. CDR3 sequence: CASSYGLAGGLAYNEQFF. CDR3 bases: TGTGCCAGCAGTTATGGACTAGCGGGGGGGCTTGCCTACAATGAGCAGTTCTTC.

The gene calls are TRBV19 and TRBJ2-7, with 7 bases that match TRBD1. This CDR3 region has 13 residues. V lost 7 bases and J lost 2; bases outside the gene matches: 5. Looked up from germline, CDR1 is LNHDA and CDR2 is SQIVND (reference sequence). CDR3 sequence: CASTGGATYEQYF. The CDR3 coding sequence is TGTGCCAGTACAGGGGGAGCTACCTACGAGCAGTACTTC.

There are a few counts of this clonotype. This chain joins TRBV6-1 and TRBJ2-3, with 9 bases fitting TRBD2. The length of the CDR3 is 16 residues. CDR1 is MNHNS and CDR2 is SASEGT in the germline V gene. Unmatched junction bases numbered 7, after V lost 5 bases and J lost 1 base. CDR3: CASSRKLAGRTDTQYF. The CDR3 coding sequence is TGTGCCAGCAGTAGAAAACTAGCGGGTCGCACAGATACGCAGTATTTT.

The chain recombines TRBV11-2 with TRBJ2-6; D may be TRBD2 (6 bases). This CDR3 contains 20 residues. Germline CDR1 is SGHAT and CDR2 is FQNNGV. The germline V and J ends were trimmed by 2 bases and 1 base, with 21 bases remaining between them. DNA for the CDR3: TGTGCCAGCAGCTTACTTCAAAAGGGACTGGACCTTTCTGGGGCCAACGTCCTGACTTTC. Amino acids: CASSLLQKGLDLSGANVLTF.

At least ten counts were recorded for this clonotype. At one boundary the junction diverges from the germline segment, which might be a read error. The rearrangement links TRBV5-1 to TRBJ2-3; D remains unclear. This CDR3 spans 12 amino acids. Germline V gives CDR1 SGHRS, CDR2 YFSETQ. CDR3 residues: CASSTSTDTQYF. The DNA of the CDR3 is TGTGCCAGCAGCACTAGCACAGATACGCAGTATTTT.

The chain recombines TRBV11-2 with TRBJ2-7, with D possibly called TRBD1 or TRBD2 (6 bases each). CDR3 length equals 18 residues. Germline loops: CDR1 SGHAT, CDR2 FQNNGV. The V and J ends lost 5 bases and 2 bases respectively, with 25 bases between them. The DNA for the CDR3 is TGTGCCAGCAGCGAGAGGGGGGCGGCGAACCAAAACCCCTACGAGCAGTACTTC. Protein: CASSERGAANQNPYEQYF. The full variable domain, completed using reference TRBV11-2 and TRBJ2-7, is EAGVAQSPRYKIIEKRQSVAFWCNPISGHATLYWYQQILGQGPKLLIQFQNNGVVDDSQLPKDRFSAERLKGVDSTLKIQPAKLEDSAVYLCASSERGAANQNPYEQYFGPGTRLTVT.